The 6 T cell receptor beta chains below all came from one sample that was sequenced in a study of shared clonotypes between healthy human individuals (dated by TCRdb to 2020 to 2021). The library was made by the immunoSEQ multiplex PCR assay. The clones in this table, taken by TCRdb from immuneACCESS, are in-frame only. Not every clone is retained; where verified, under half of the shortfall comes from an unresolved V gene, and the cause of the rest is unknown. This sample gives 2,500,000 or so clones in total; around 90% of them show up just once. About 0.41% of the sample is in the top ten clones. Specimen: naive CD4+ T cells from PBMCs. The intended sense of this specimen's cell subset or site label: CD45RA+ positively selected. The receptors come from a man aged 18-30 years in good health. Some clones in this sample may be carry-over from other donors' samples.

The rearrangement joins TRBV25-1 to TRBJ2-7; weak D call: TRBD1 (8 bases). Germline CDR1 MGHDK, CDR2 SYGVNS. V was pared by 4 bases and J by 0 bases, with 16 bases between. This CDR3 spans 16 amino acids. CDR3 in amino acids: CASSGGGQATSYEQYF. The DNA of the CDR3 is TGTGCCAGCAGTGGCGGGGGACAGGCGACCTCCTACGAGCAGTACTTC.

This chain uses TRBV4-2 with TRBJ1-2; TRBD1 matches at 8 bases. The CDR3 sequence is 14 residues long. The V and J ends lost 7 bases and 5 bases, in that order; junction bases with no gene match: 9. Per germline, CDR1 LGHNA and CDR2 YNFKEQ. CDR3 in DNA: TGTGCCAGCACAGCAGGACAGGGAGTTTATGGCTACACCTTC. Its translation is CASTAGQGVYGYTF.

The DNA for the CDR3 is TGCGCCAGCAGCCCTCCAGCGGGAGGGTCCTACAATGAGCAGTTCTTC. This sequence encodes CASSPPAGGSYNEQFF. This rearrangement joins TRBV5-1 to TRBJ2-1, with TRBD2 matching over 10 bases. The CDR3 sequence is 16 residues long. Looked up from germline, CDR1 is SGHRS and CDR2 is YFSETQ. Trimming took 4 bases from V and 1 from J; bases not matched to a gene: 5.

Comment on this clone: Other DNA sequences within the sample encode an identical CDR3. The chain combines TRBV5-1 with TRBJ2-7, with D possibly TRBD2 on 5 matching bases. Germline V lookup: CDR1 SGHRS, CDR2 YFSETQ. The length of the CDR3 is 13 residues. The V gene lost 0 bases and the J gene lost 3 bases, with 7 bases spanning the gap. In DNA, the CDR3 is TGCGCCAGCAGCTTGGATGGAGGCTACGAGCAGTACTTC. Translating gives CASSLDGGYEQYF.

The rearrangement joins TRBV6-5 to TRBJ1-4; 8 positions match TRBD1. The CDR3 runs to 16 residues. V was clipped by 4 bases and J by 7 bases; unmatched bases: 11. Germline CDR1 MNHEY, CDR2 SVGAGI. The CDR3 nucleotides are TGTGCCAGCAGTTCGCTCGACAGGGGAGCGGGTGAAAAACTGTTTTTT. Its translation: CASSSLDRGAGEKLFF.

The chain couples TRBV18 to TRBJ2-7; D unclear. From germline, CDR1 is KGHSH and CDR2 LQKENI. This CDR3 spans 14 amino acids. Trimming left V 3 bases short and J 4 bases short, with 13 bases between. The CDR3 region is CASSPGFARYEQYF. The CDR3 nucleotides read TGTGCCAGCTCACCGGGGTTTGCTAGGTACGAGCAGTACTTC.